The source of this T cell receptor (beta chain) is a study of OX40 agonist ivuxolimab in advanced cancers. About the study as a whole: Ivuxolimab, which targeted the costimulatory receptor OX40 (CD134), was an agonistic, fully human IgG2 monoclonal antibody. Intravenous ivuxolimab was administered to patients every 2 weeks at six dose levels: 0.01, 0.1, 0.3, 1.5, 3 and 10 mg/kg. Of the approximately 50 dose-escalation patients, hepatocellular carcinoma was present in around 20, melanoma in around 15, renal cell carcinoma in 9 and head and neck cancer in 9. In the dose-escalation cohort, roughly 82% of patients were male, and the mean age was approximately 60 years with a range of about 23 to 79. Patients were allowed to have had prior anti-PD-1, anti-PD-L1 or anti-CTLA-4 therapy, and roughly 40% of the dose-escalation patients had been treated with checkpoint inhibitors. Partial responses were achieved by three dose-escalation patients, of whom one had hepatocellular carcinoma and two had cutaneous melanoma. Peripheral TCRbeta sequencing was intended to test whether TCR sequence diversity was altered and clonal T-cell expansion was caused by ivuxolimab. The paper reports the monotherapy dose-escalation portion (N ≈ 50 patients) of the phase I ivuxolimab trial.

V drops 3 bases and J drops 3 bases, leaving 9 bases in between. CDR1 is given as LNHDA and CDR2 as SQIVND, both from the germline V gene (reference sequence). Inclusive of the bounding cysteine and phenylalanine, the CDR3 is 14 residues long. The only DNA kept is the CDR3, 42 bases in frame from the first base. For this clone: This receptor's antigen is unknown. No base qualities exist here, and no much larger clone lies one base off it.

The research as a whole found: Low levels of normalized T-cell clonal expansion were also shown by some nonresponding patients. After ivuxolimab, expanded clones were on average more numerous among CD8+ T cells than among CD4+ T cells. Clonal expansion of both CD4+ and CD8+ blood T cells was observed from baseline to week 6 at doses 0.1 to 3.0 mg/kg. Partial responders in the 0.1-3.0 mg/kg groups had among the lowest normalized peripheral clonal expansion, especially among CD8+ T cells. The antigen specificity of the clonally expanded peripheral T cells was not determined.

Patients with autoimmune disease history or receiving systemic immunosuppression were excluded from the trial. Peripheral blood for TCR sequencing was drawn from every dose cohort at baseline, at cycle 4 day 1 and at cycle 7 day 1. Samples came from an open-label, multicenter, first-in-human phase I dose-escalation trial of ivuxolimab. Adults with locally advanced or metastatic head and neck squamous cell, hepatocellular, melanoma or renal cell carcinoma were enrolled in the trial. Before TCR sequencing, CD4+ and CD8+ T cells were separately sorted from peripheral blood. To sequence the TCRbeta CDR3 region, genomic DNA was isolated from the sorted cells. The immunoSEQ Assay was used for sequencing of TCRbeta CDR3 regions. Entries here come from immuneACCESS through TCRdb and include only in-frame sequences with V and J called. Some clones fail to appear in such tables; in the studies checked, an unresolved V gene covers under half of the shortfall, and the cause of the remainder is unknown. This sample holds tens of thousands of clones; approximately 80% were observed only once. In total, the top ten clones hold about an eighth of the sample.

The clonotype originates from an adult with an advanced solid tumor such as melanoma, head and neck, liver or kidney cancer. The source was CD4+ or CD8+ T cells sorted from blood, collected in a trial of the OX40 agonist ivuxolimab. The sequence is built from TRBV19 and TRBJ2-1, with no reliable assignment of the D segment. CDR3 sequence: CASSMDDIYNEQFF. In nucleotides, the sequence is TGTGCCAGTAGTATGGACGACATCTACAATGAGCAGTTCTTC.